A single T cell receptor (beta chain) is shown here with its context. This sample was included in a study of blood T cell repertoires in COVID-19. In germline, CDR1 is MNHEY, CDR2 SMNVEV (reference sequence). V lost 3 bases and J 8 bases, leaving 14 bases between the germline ends. The CDR3 has 14 residues. Clones were sequenced by immunoSEQ multiplex PCR, and TCRdb holds only the in-frame ones, with some missing. The table lists tens of thousands of clones, roughly 80% of them singletons. Input material: peripheral blood. This clonotype was sampled from a woman in her seventies with acute or convalescent COVID-19. The genes are TRBV27 and TRBJ2-1; a weak D match, TRBD2 (6 bases). The CDR3 protein is CASSFYGRRYEQFF. CDR3 nucleotides: TGTGCCAGCAGTTTTTACGGGAGAAGGTATGAGCAGTTCTTC.